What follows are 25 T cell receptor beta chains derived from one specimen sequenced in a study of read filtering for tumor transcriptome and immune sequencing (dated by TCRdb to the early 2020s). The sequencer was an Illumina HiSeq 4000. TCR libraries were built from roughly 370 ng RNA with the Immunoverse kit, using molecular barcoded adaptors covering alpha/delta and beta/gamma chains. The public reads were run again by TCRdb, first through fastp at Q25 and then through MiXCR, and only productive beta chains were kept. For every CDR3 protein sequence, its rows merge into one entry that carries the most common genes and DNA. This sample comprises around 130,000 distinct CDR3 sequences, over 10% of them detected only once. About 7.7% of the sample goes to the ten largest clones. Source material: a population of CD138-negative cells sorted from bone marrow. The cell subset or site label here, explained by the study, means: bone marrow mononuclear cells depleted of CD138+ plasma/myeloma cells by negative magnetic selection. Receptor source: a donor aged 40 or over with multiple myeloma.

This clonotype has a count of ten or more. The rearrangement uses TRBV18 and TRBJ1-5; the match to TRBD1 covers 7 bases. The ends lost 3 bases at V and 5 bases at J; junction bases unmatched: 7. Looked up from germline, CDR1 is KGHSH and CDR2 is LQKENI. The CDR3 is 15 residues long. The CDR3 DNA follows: TGTGCCAGCTCACCCGGACAGGAGGGATATCAGCCCCAGCATTTT. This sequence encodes CASSPGQEGYQPQHF. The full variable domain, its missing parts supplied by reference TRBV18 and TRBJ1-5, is NAGVMQNPRHLVRRRGQEARLRCSPMKGHSHVYWYRQLPEEGLKFMVYLQKENIIDESGMPKERFSAEFPKEGPSILRIQQVVRGDSAAYFCASSPGQEGYQPQHFGDGTRLSIL.

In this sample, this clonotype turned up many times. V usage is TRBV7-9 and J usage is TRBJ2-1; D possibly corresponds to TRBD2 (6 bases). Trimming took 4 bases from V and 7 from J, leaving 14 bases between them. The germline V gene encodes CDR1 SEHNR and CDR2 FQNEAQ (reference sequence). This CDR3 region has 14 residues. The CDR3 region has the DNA TGTGCCAGCAGCTCCCCGCGGGGTATGAATGAGCAGTTCTTC. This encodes CASSSPRGMNEQFF. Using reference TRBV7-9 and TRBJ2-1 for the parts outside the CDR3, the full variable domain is DTGVSQNPRHKITKRGQNVTFRCDPISEHNRLYWYRQTLGQGPEFLTYFQNEAQLEKSRLLSDRFSAERPKGSFSTLEIQRTEQGDSAMYLCASSSPRGMNEQFFGPGTRLTVL.

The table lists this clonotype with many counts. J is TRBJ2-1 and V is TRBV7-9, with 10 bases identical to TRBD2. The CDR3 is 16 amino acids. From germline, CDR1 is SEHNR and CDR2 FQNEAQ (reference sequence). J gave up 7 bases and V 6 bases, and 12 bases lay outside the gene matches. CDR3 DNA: TGTGCCAGCAGGGGAACCCAGGGACTAGCGAGGAATGAGCAGTTCTTC. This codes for CASRGTQGLARNEQFF. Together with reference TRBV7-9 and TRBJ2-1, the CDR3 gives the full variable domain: DTGVSQNPRHKITKRGQNVTFRCDPISEHNRLYWYRQTLGQGPEFLTYFQNEAQLEKSRLLSDRFSAERPKGSFSTLEIQRTEQGDSAMYLCASRGTQGLARNEQFFGPGTRLTVL.

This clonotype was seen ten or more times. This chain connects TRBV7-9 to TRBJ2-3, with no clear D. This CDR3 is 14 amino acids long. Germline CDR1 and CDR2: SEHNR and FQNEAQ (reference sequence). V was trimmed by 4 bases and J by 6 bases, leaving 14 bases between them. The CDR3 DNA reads TGTGCCAGCAGCTCCCCTAAGAACCCGGATACGCAGTATTTT. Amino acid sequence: CASSSPKNPDTQYF. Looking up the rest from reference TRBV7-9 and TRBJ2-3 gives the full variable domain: DTGVSQNPRHKITKRGQNVTFRCDPISEHNRLYWYRQTLGQGPEFLTYFQNEAQLEKSRLLSDRFSAERPKGSFSTLEIQRTEQGDSAMYLCASSSPKNPDTQYFGPGTRLTVL.

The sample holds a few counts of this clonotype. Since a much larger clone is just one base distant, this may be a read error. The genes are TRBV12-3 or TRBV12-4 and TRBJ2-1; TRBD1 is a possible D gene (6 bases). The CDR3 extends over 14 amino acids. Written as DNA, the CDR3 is TGTGCCAGCAGTCCCCCACAGGGCTACAAGGAGCAGTTCTTC. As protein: CASSPPQGYKEQFF.

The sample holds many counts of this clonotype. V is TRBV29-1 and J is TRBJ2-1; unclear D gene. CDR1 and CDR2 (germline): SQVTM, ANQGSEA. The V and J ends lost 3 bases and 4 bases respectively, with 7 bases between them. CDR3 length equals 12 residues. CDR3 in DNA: TGCAGCGTTGAGGCACAATACAATGAGCAGTTCTTC. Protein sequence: CSVEAQYNEQFF.

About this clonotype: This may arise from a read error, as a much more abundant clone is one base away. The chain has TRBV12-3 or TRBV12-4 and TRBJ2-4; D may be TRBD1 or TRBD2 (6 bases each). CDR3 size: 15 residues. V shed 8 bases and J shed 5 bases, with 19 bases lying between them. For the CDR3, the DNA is TGTGCCAGCGGAGGGGGGCGGTGGGCCGAAAACATTCAGTACTTC. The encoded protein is CASGGGRWAENIQYF.

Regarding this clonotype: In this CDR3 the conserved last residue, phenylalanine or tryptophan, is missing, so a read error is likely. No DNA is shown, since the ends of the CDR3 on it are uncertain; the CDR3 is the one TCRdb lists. CDR3 residues: CASSKGLSLGNEQLC. V gene TRBV6-4 combines with J gene TRBJ2-1; the table's D call, TRBD2, was not checked against the DNA. Per the germline V gene, CDR1 is MRHNA and CDR2 is SNTAGT. The CDR3 extends over 15 residues, inclusive of both ends.

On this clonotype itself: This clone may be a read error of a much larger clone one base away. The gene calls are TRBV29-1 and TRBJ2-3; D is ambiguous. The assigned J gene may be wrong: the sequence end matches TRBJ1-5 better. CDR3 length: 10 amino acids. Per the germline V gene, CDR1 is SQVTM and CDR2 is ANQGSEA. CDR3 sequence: CSVGPDTQHF. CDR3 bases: TGCAGCGTTGGCCCAGATACGCAGCATTTT.

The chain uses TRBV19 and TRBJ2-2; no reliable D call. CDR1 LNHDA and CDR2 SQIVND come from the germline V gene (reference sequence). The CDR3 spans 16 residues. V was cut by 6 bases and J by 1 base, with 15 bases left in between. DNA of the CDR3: TGTGCCAGTAGAAGAGGAGCTCTATTGAACACCGGGGAGCTGTTTTTT. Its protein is CASRRGALLNTGELFF.

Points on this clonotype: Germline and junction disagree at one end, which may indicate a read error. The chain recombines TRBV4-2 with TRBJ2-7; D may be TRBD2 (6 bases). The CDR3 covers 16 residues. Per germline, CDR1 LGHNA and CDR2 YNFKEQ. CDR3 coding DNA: TGTGCCAGCAGCCGAAAGGCTCGGGACTCCATGGAGGAGCAGCACTTC. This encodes CASSRKARDSMEEQHF.

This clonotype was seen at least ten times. The CDR3 DNA follows: TGTGCCAGCAGTGACACAGGGGAGAACACTGAAGCTTTCTTT. It translates to CASSDTGENTEAFF. The rearrangement uses TRBV25-1 and TRBJ1-1, with 7 nucleotides matching TRBD1. The J segment lost 1 base and the V segment lost 3 bases, leaving 2 bases of the junction unmatched. Germline assignment: CDR1 MGHDK and CDR2 SYGVNS. CDR3 size: 14 residues. Full variable domain (rest looked up from reference TRBV25-1 and TRBJ1-1): EADIYQTPRYLVIGTGKKITLECSQTMGHDKMYWYQQDPGMELHLIHYSYGVNSTEKGDLSSESTVSRIRTEHFPLTLESARPSHTSQYLCASSDTGENTEAFFGQGTRLTVV.

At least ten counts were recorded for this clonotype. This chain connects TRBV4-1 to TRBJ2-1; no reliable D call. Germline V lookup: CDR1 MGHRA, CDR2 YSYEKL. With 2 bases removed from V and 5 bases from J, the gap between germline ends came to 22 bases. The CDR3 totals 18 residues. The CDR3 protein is CASSQHAIRVNIHNEQFF. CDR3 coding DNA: TGCGCCAGCAGCCAACACGCTATACGGGTCAACATACACAATGAGCAGTTCTTC.

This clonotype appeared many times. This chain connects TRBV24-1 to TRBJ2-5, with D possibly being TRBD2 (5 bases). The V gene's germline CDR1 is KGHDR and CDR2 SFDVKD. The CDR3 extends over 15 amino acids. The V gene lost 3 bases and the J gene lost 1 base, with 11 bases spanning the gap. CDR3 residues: CATSDPARGQETQYF. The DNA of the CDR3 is TGTGCCACCAGTGATCCGGCCCGGGGCCAAGAGACCCAGTACTTC.

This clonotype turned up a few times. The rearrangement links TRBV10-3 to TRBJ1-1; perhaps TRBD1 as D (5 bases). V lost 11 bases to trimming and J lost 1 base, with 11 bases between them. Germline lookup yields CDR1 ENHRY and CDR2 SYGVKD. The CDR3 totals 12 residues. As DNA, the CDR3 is TGTGCCGCCGCCACAGGGAACACTGAAGCTTTCTTT. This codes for CAAATGNTEAFF.

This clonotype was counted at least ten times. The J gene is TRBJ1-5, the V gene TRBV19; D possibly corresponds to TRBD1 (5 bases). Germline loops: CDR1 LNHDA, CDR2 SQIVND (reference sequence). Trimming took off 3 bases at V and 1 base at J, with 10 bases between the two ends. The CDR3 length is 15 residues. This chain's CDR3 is CASSMEGLSNQPQHF. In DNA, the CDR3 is TGTGCCAGTAGTATGGAGGGGTTGAGCAATCAGCCCCAGCATTTT.

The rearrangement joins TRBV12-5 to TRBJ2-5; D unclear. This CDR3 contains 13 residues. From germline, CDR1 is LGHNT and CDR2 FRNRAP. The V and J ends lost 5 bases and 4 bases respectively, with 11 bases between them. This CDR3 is CASGPGRVETQYF. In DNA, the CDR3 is TGTGCTAGTGGTCCCGGCCGGGTAGAGACCCAGTACTTC.

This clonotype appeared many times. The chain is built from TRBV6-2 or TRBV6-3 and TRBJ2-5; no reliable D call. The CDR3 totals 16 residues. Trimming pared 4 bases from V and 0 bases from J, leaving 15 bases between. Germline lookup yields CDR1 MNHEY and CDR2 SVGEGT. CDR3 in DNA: TGTGCCAGCAGTTCCAGGACCGAGACCTACCAAGAGACCCAGTACTTC. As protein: CASSSRTETYQETQYF.

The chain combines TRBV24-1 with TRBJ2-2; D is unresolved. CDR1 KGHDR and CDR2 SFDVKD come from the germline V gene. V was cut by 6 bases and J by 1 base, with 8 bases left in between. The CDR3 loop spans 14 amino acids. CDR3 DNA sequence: TGTGCCACCAGTCCGCCGGGGAACACCGGGGAGCTGTTTTTT. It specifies CATSPPGNTGELFF.

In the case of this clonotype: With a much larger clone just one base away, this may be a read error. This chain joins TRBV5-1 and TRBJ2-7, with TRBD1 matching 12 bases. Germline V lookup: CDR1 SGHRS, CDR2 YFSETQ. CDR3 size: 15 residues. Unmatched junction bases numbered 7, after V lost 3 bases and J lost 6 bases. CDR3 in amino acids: CASSSSGTGGSEQYF. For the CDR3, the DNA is TGCGCCAGCAGCTCCTCCGGGACAGGGGGCAGCGAGCAGTACTTC.

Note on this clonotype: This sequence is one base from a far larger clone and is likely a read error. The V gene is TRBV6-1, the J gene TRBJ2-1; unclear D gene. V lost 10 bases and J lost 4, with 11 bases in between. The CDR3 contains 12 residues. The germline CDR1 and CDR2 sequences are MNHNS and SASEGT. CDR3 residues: CANSRPYNEQFF. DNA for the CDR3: TGTGCCAACTCCCGCCCTTACAATGAGCAGTTCTTC.

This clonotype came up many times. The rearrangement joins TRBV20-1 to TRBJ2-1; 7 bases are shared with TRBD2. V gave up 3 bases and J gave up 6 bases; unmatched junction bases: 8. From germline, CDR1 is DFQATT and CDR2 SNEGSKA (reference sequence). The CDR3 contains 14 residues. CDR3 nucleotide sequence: TGCAGTGCTAGTGGGGGGACTAAGTTCAATGAGCAGTTCTTC. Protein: CSASGGTKFNEQFF.

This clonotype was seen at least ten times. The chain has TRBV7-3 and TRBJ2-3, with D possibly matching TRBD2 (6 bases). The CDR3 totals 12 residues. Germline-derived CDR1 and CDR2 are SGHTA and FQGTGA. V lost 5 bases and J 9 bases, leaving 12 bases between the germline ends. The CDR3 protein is CASSPRRGTQYF. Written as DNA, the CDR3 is TGTGCCAGCAGCCCCCGGAGGGGCACGCAGTATTTT.

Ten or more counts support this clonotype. CDR3 sequence: CASRDQASSYNSPLHF. CDR3 DNA sequence: TGCGCCAGCAGGGACCAGGCCAGCTCCTATAATTCACCCCTCCACTTT. The J gene is TRBJ1-6, the V gene TRBV4-3, with D unresolved. The germline V and J ends were trimmed by 6 bases and 0 bases, with 12 bases remaining between them. The CDR3 runs 16 residues. Germline V gene data show CDR1 as LGHNA and CDR2 as YSLEER.

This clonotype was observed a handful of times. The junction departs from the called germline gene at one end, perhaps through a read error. CDR3 sequence: CASSSQGGGGLFF. The CDR3 nucleotides read TGTGCCAGCAGCTCCCAGGGAGGCGGGGGGCTGTTTTTT. The V gene is TRBV7-3, the J gene TRBJ2-2, with TRBD2 matching over 7 bases. Per germline, CDR1 SGHTA and CDR2 FQGTGA. The CDR3 is made up of 13 amino acids.